This passage covers 18 T cell receptor beta chains from one sample sequenced in a study of monozygotic twins with inflammatory bowel disease. With the 5' RACE reads reprocessed, TCRdb shows one record per CDR3 protein and no DNA. This table holds 110,000 to 150,000 distinct CDR3 sequences. The material sequenced was blood. The source of these receptors is a human donor with ulcerative colitis or Crohn's disease, or a healthy co-twin of an affected twin (not recorded which).

The V gene is TRBV24-1, the J gene TRBJ2-1. The CDR3 sequence is 12 residues long. CDR1 is KGHDR, CDR2 SFDVKD, per germline. The chain's CDR3 is CATSVKLGEQFF.

The CDR3 loop reads CASSLTSGAYEQYF. The chain links TRBV7-3 to TRBJ2-7; TCRdb lists TRBD2, though no DNA is available to test this call. CDR3 length: 14 amino acids. The germline gives CDR1 SGHTA, CDR2 FQGTGA.

V and J are TRBV30 and TRBJ2-3; TCRdb indicates TRBD2, and absent DNA this call remains unverified. CDR1 and CDR2 (germline): GTSNPN, SVGIG (reference sequence). This CDR3 has 16 amino acids. CDR3 residues: CAWEAGPLALADTQYF.

This sequence joins TRBV20-1 and TRBJ2-7; TCRdb names TRBD2, which stays unverified in the absence of DNA. Germline V lookup: CDR1 DFQATT, CDR2 SNEGSKA (reference sequence). The CDR3 runs 14 residues. CDR3 sequence reads: CSARGGLNSYEQYF.

V is TRBV14 and J is TRBJ2-1; with no DNA, the TCRdb D assignment of TRBD1 cannot be verified. Germline values: CDR1 SGHDN, CDR2 FVKESK. The CDR3 is 13 residues long. The CDR3 region is CASSQVTGTGLFF.

V usage is TRBV5-6 and J usage is TRBJ2-1; TCRdb names TRBD1, which stays unverified in the absence of DNA. The CDR3 length is 15 residues. Germline loops: CDR1 SGHDT, CDR2 YYEEEE. The CDR3 sequence is CASSLEPGRGNEQFF. The variable domain in full, completed from reference TRBV5-6 and TRBJ2-1, reads DAGVTQSPTHLIKTRGQQVTLRCSPKSGHDTVSWYQQALGQGPQFIFQYYEEEERQRGNFPDRFSGHQFPNYSSELNVNALLLGDSALYLCASSLEPGRGNEQFFGPGTRLTVL.

The gene calls are TRBV5-1 and TRBJ2-1. Germline V CDR1 and CDR2: SGHRS, YFSETQ. The CDR3 loop spans 13 amino acids. CDR3 loop: CTSSLKPYNEQFF.

The chain is built from TRBV20-1 and TRBJ2-1; TCRdb's D call, TRBD1, is unchecked because there is no DNA. CDR3 length: 15 residues. CDR1 and CDR2 (germline): DFQATT, SNEGSKA (reference sequence). The CDR3 loop is CSARGGQGVRNEQFF.

CDR3 region: CASSFSGAEAFF. This chain connects TRBV5-5 to TRBJ1-1; the TCRdb call, TRBD1, lacks DNA for checking. The CDR3 totals 12 residues. Germline CDR1 is SGHKS and CDR2 is YYEKEE (reference sequence).

The chain joins TRBV5-6 to TRBJ2-1; TCRdb picks TRBD1, but there is no DNA to check that call. The CDR3 spans 14 residues. The germline CDR1 and CDR2 sequences are SGHDT and YYEEEE. The CDR3 spells CASSLARDYNEQFF.

V gene TRBV6-1 combines with J gene TRBJ1-5. This CDR3 has 14 amino acids. CDR1 MNHNS and CDR2 SASEGT come from the germline V gene. The CDR3 region is CASSGQASNQPQHF.

The rearrangement joins TRBV6-5 to TRBJ1-6. The V gene's germline CDR1 is MNHEY and CDR2 SVGAGI. There are 15 residues in the CDR3. Here the CDR3 reads CASSYELGLSSPLHF.

V usage is TRBV12-3 or TRBV12-4 and J usage is TRBJ2-1; TCRdb reports TRBD2, a call that lacks DNA to check it against. This CDR3 region has 13 residues. CDR3 sequence: CASSRGSYNEQFF.

The V gene is TRBV6-2 or TRBV6-3, the J gene TRBJ1-6. The V gene's germline CDR1 is MNHEY and CDR2 SVGEGT. The CDR3 contains 14 residues. The chain's CDR3 is CASTARLGNSPLHF.

This chain connects TRBV4-1 to TRBJ2-7; TCRdb proposes TRBD1, but this gene call is untestable without DNA. Germline CDR1 reads MGHRA; CDR2 reads YSYEKL. This CDR3 spans 15 amino acids. The CDR3: CASSNPGRDTYEQYF.

CDR3 residues: CASSFSWEGEQFF. The chain uses TRBV27 and TRBJ2-1; without DNA, the TCRdb call of TRBD2 cannot be checked. There are 13 residues in the CDR3. The germline V gene encodes CDR1 MNHEY and CDR2 SMNVEV (reference sequence).

The V and J genes are TRBV28 and TRBJ2-3; the TRBD1 assignment by TCRdb is unverifiable without DNA. Germline V gene sequence: CDR1 MDHEN, CDR2 SYDVKM. The CDR3 length is 14 residues. The CDR3 spells CASSPPGFTDTQYF.

This chain's CDR3 is CASSLEGSTETQYF. The chain employs TRBV5-1 and TRBJ2-5. Germline loops: CDR1 SGHRS, CDR2 YFSETQ. The CDR3 totals 14 residues.